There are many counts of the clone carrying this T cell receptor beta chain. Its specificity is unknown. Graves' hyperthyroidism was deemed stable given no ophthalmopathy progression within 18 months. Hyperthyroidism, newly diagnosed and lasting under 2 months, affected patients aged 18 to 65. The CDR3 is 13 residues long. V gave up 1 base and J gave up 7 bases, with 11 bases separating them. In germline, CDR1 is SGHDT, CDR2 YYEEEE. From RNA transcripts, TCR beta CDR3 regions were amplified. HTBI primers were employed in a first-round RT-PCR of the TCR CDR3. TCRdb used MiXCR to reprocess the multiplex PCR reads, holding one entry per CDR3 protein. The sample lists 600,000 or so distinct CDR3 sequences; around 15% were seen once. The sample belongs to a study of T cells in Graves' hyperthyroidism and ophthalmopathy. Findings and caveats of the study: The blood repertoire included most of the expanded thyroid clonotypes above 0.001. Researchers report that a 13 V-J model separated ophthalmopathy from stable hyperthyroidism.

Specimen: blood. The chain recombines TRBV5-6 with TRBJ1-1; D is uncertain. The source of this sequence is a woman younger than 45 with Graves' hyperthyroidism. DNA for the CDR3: TGTGCCAGCAGCTTGTCACAGAGCGATGAAGCTTTCTTT. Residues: CASSLSQSDEAFF.